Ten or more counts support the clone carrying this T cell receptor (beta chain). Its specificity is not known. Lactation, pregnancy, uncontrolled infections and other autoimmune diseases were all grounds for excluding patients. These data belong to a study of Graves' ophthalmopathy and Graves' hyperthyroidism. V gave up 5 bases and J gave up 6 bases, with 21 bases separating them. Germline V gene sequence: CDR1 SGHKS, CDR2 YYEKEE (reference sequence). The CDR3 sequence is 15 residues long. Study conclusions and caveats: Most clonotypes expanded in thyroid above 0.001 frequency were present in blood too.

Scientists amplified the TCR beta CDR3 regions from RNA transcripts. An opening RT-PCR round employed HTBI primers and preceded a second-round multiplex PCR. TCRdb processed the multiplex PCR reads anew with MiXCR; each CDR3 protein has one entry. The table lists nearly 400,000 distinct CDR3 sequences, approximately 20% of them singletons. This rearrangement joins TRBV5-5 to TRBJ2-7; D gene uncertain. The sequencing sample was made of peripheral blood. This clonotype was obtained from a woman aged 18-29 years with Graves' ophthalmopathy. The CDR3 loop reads CASSPSPRTAFEQYF. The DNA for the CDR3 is TGTGCCAGCAGTCCCTCCCCTCGGACGGCTTTCGAGCAGTACTTC.